Presented here are 11 T cell receptor beta chains from one specimen sequenced in a study of blood T cells in healthy people across ages. PCR was performed a second time for about 6 to 11 cycles using a sample-barcoded 5' primer and a J-beta primer mix. MiXCR was run by TCRdb on the 5' RACE reads, yielding one entry per CDR3 protein. Here the sample spans about 640,000 distinct CDR3 sequences, under 65% being singletons. What was sequenced was blood. The receptors were sampled from a man in his 60s in good health.

V usage is TRBV5-1 and J usage is TRBJ1-2, with 7 positions matching TRBD1. The CDR3 has 13 residues. Germline V gene sequence: CDR1 SGHRS, CDR2 YFSETQ. V was clipped by 3 bases and J by 7 bases; unmatched bases: 6. This chain's CDR3 is CASSSTGELGYTF. CDR3 nucleotides: TGCGCCAGCAGCTCTACAGGGGAACTTGGCTACACCTTC.

CDR3 sequence: CASSARLAGGPGEDTQYF. DNA for the CDR3: TGTGCCAGCAGCGCCCGACTAGCGGGGGGTCCGGGTGAAGATACGCAGTATTTT. This rearrangement joins TRBV7-2 to TRBJ2-3; 13 bases map to TRBD2. J was trimmed by 5 bases and V by 5 bases; bases with no gene match: 13. This CDR3 contains 18 residues. The germline CDR1 and CDR2 sequences are SGHTA and FQGNSA. Full variable domain (remainder filled in from reference TRBV7-2 and TRBJ2-3): GAGVSQSPSNKVTEKGKDVELRCDPISGHTALYWYRQSLGQGLEFLIYFQGNSAPDKSGLPSDRFSAERTGGSVSTLTIQRTQQEDSAVYLCASSARLAGGPGEDTQYFGPGTRLTVL.

V usage is TRBV4-1 and J usage is TRBJ1-2, with D hard to call. This CDR3 has 14 amino acids. Germline V CDR1 and CDR2: MGHRA, YSYEKL. V lost 0 bases and J lost 2, with 7 bases in between. CDR3 amino acids: CASSQELGNYGYTF. CDR3 nucleotide sequence: TGCGCCAGCAGCCAAGAATTAGGGAACTATGGCTACACCTTC.

This clonotype was seen only a few times. The chain links TRBV20-1 to TRBJ2-7, with 13 bases identical to TRBD2. The germline gives CDR1 DFQATT, CDR2 SNEGSKA (reference sequence). The V gene end was trimmed by 3 bases and the J gene end by 2 bases; junction bases not matched to a gene: 7. There are 16 residues in the CDR3. The DNA for the CDR3 is TGCAGTGCTAGTGAACCCGGGACTAGCGGGGCCTACGAGCAGTACTTC. This sequence encodes CSASEPGTSGAYEQYF.

The chain carries TRBV6-2 or TRBV6-3 and TRBJ2-1; D is possibly TRBD2 (7 bases). Germline V gives CDR1 MNHEY, CDR2 SVGEGT. The CDR3 length is 19 residues. V lost 0 bases and J lost 1, with 19 bases in between. The CDR3 region has the DNA TGTGCCAGCAGTTACTCGAGTAGAGGGGGGGGCTCATCCTACAATGAGCAGTTCTTC. Residues: CASSYSSRGGGSSYNEQFF.

V gene TRBV10-3 combines with J gene TRBJ1-2; D ambiguous. Germline V lookup: CDR1 ENHRY, CDR2 SYGVKD. This CDR3 spans 14 amino acids. V shed 3 bases and J shed 4 bases, with 12 bases lying between them. The CDR3 spells CAISEGGSFYGYTF. The DNA for the CDR3 is TGTGCCATCAGTGAAGGTGGCAGCTTCTATGGCTACACCTTC.

The rearrangement joins TRBV28 to TRBJ1-5; no firm D call. V was pared by 5 bases and J by 0 bases, with 14 bases between. The CDR3 covers 16 residues. CDR1 is MDHEN and CDR2 is SYDVKM in the germline V gene. The CDR3 DNA sequence: TGTGCCAGCAGTCTCCAGGACGGGGATAGCAATCAGCCCCAGCATTTT. This sequence encodes CASSLQDGDSNQPQHF.

This clonotype was observed a few times. This chain uses TRBV9 with TRBJ1-6, with D unclear. CDR3 length equals 12 residues. Trimming took 3 bases from V and 10 from J, leaving 8 bases between them. Germline assignment: CDR1 SGDLS and CDR2 YYNGEE. Written as DNA, the CDR3 is TGTGCCAGCAGCGGGTTGGGGTCACCCCTCCACTTT. It codes for CASSGLGSPLHF.

The V call is TRBV13, the J call TRBJ2-4; TRBD2 matches 7 bases. The end of the DNA aligns better with TRBJ2-7, so the J call may be wrong. Germline assignment: CDR1 PRHDT and CDR2 FYEKMQ (reference sequence). The length of the CDR3 is 13 residues. The CDR3 protein is CASSLPSGYEQYF. For the CDR3, the DNA is TGTGCCAGCAGCTTACCTAGCGGCTACGAGCAGTACTTC.

A remark on this clonotype: One end of the junction fails to match germline, which may point to a read error. CDR3 DNA: TGTGCCAGCACCCTAACGACAGGGGGCTTTAATTCACCCCCCCACTTT. Translated, it gives CASTLTTGGFNSPPHF. The chain has TRBV5-5 and TRBJ1-6, with 10 bases fitting TRBD1. This CDR3 comprises 16 residues. CDR1 is SGHKS and CDR2 is YYEKEE in the germline V gene (reference sequence). The whole variable domain, filled in from reference TRBV5-5 and TRBJ1-6, reads DAGVTQSPTHLIKTRGQQVTLRCSPISGHKSVSWYQQVLGQGPQFIFQYYEKEERGRGNFPDRFSARQFPNYSSELNVNALLLGDSALYLCASTLTTGGFNSPPHFGNGTRLTVT.

The rearrangement links TRBV5-5 to TRBJ2-5; perhaps TRBD1 as D (6 bases). V was clipped by 5 bases and J by 0 bases, with 14 bases between them. CDR3 length: 15 residues. Germline V gene sequence: CDR1 SGHKS, CDR2 YYEKEE (reference sequence). This CDR3 reads CASRPGQLYQETQYF. CDR3 nucleotides: TGTGCCAGCAGGCCTGGACAGCTGTACCAAGAGACCCAGTACTTC.